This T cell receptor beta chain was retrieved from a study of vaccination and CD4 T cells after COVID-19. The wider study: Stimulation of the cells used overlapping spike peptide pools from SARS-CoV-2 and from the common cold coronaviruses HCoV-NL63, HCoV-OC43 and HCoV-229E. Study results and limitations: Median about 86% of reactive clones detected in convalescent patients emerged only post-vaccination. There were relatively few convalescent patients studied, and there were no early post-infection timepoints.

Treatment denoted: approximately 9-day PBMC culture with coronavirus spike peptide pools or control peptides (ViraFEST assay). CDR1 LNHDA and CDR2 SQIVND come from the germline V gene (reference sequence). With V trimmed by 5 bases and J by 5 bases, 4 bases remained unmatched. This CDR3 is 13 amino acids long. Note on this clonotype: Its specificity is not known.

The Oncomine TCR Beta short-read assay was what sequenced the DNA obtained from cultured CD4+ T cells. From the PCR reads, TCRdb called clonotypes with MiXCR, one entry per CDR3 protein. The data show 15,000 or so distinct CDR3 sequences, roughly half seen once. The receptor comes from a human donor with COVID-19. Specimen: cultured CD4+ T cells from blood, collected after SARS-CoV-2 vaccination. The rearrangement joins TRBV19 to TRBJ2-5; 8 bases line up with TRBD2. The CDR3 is CASSGTSLETQYF. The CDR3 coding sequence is TGTGCCAGTAGTGGGACTAGTCTCGAGACCCAGTACTTC.